The 29 T cell receptor beta chains below all came from one sample that was sequenced in a study of Ad26.COV2.S vaccination and SARS-CoV-2 variants. Treatment defined: around 19 received Ad26.COV2.S at low or high dose, single or two shots; 5 received placebo; per-sample allocation not given. Repertoires come from day 63 after the first vaccine or placebo injection. Method: immunoSEQ multiplex PCR; TCRdb's copy keeps in-frame clones and lacks some. The sample lists fewer than 400,000 clones, 75% to 90% occurring once. Sequenced material: peripheral blood, taken in a trial of Ad26.COV2.S vaccine versus placebo. The receptors here all came from a person aged 18-65 years who received the Ad26.COV2.S COVID-19 vaccine or a placebo.

The rearrangement links TRBV5-8 to TRBJ2-1; either TRBD1 or TRBD2 may fit D (6 bases each). The CDR3 runs to 15 residues. V shed 0 bases and J shed 3 bases, with 10 bases lying between them. Germline V gene lookup returns CDR1 SGHTS and CDR2 YDEGEE. As DNA, the CDR3 is TGTGCCAGCAGCTTGGAGGGGGGCGGCTACAATGAGCAGTTCTTC. It translates to CASSLEGGGYNEQFF.

The chain combines TRBV6-5 with TRBJ1-2; TRBD1 agrees at 7 bases. The CDR3 runs to 13 residues. Germline CDR1 reads MNHEY; CDR2 reads SVGAGI. The V segment lost 9 bases and the J segment 5 bases; nucleotides outside the gene matches: 9. The CDR3 sequence: CASLRQGLYGYTF. The DNA for the CDR3 is TGTGCCAGTCTAAGACAGGGACTATATGGCTACACCTTC.

This clone was recorded only once. The chain combines TRBV4-3 with TRBJ1-1, with D possibly being TRBD1 (5 bases). This CDR3 is 14 amino acids long. Germline CDR1 reads LGHNA; CDR2 reads YSLEER. V lost 0 bases to trimming and J lost 4 bases, with 9 bases between them. Written as DNA, the CDR3 is TGCGCCAGCAGCCAAGACGGGGGAGCCACTGAAGCTTTCTTT. Protein product: CASSQDGGATEAFF.

The chain employs TRBV5-1 and TRBJ2-7; D is uncertain. Germline values: CDR1 SGHRS, CDR2 YFSETQ. With 2 bases removed from V and 3 bases from J, the gap between germline ends came to 9 bases. The CDR3 is made up of 13 amino acids. CDR3 in DNA: TGCGCCAGCAGCTTTGAACCGATCTACGAGCAGTACTTC. This sequence encodes CASSFEPIYEQYF.

The chain has TRBV5-1 and TRBJ2-1; D perhaps matches TRBD2 (6 bases). The V gene lost 0 bases and the J gene lost 2 bases, with 9 bases spanning the gap. The CDR3 is 15 amino acids. Germline values: CDR1 SGHRS, CDR2 YFSETQ. The CDR3 here is CASSLDGTPYNEQFF. The CDR3 DNA follows: TGCGCCAGCAGCTTGGACGGGACTCCCTACAATGAGCAGTTCTTC.

This chain joins TRBV7-2 and TRBJ2-7; D is perhaps TRBD1 (5 bases). There are 14 residues in the CDR3. Trimming left V 2 bases short and J 6 bases short, with 14 bases between. Germline V gene sequence: CDR1 SGHTA, CDR2 FQGNSA. The CDR3 DNA reads as TGTGCCAGCAGCTTACAGGGCAAGACTCTCGAGCAGTACTTC. Amino acid sequence: CASSLQGKTLEQYF.

The chain is built from TRBV6-2 or TRBV6-3 and TRBJ2-7, with D hard to call. V was trimmed by 5 bases and J by 4 bases, leaving 9 bases between them. The CDR3 has 12 residues. CDR1 and CDR2 (germline): MNHEY, SVGEGT. The DNA of the CDR3 is TGTGCCAGCAGTACATCAGTGTACGAGCAGTACTTC. It codes for CASSTSVYEQYF.

This chain joins TRBV4-1 and TRBJ2-6; the D gene could be TRBD1 or TRBD2 (5 bases each). Deletions cut 1 base from V and 0 bases from J, with 13 bases between. The germline CDR1 and CDR2 sequences are MGHRA and YSYEKL. The CDR3 runs to 18 residues. This CDR3 reads CASSQAERGSSGANVLTF. DNA of the CDR3: TGCGCCAGCAGCCAAGCCGAGAGGGGATCCTCTGGGGCCAACGTCCTGACTTTC.

This clone appeared a single time. This sequence joins TRBV5-1 and TRBJ1-3, with no clear D. Germline V gene data show CDR1 as SGHRS and CDR2 as YFSETQ. This CDR3 comprises 14 residues. V was shortened by 4 bases and J by 3 bases, with 11 bases between the two germline ends. The CDR3 coding sequence is TGCGCCAGCAGCCAGCTCGGGGATGGAAACACCATATATTTT. Residues: CASSQLGDGNTIYF.

The table lists this clone with many counts. This sequence joins TRBV20-1 and TRBJ1-2; D may be TRBD1 (6 bases). The CDR3 is 14 residues long. Deletions cut 3 bases from V and 7 bases from J, with 18 bases between. The germline CDR1 and CDR2 sequences are DFQATT and SNEGSKA (reference sequence). For the CDR3, the DNA is TGCAGTGCTAGTTCCTCGGGGGGGCGAAGTGGCTACACCTTC. Translation gives CSASSSGGRSGYTF.

J is TRBJ2-5 and V is TRBV4-3; 8 nucleotides agree with TRBD2. In germline, CDR1 is LGHNA, CDR2 YSLEER. This CDR3 has 15 amino acids. V lost 5 bases, J lost 5 bases, and 10 bases stayed unmatched. The DNA of the CDR3 is TGCGCCAGCAGCGGGAGTAGCGGGGTCCGGGAGACCCAGTACTTC. Protein sequence: CASSGSSGVRETQYF.

The chain recombines TRBV11-2 with TRBJ1-1; 9 bases map to TRBD1. This CDR3 region has 18 residues. Germline CDR1 is SGHAT and CDR2 is FQNNGV. The V segment lost 0 bases and the J segment 4 bases; nucleotides outside the gene matches: 12. The chain's CDR3 is CASSLEIRDRDVSTEAFF. The CDR3 DNA reads as TGTGCCAGCAGCTTAGAGATCCGGGACAGGGATGTTAGCACTGAAGCTTTCTTT.

In its sample, this clone was seen a few times. J is TRBJ2-7 and V is TRBV5-6, with D perhaps TRBD1 (6 bases). The CDR3 sequence is 14 residues long. CDR1 is SGHDT, CDR2 YYEEEE, per germline. Trimming pared 0 bases from V and 2 bases from J, leaving 9 bases between. The CDR3 region has the DNA TGTGCCAGCAGCTTGGAGGGGGACACCTACGAGCAGTACTTC. Its protein product is CASSLEGDTYEQYF.

This chain joins TRBV9 and TRBJ1-2, with TRBD1 matching over 7 bases. V shed 4 bases, J shed 6 bases, and the junction held 6 bases outside the gene matches. The CDR3 loop spans 13 amino acids. Germline V CDR1 and CDR2: SGDLS, YYNGEE. CDR3 bases: TGTGCCAGCAGCCCTACAGGGGAGCATGGCTACACCTTC. Amino acids: CASSPTGEHGYTF.

The rearrangement links TRBV5-1 to TRBJ2-5, with 11 bases fitting TRBD2. Germline V gives CDR1 SGHRS, CDR2 YFSETQ. The J segment lost 3 bases and the V segment lost 2 bases, leaving 6 bases of the junction unmatched. The CDR3 consists of 16 residues. The CDR3 loop is CASSLSTSGGKETQYF. The CDR3 DNA reads TGCGCCAGCAGCTTATCTACTAGCGGGGGCAAAGAGACCCAGTACTTC.

The J gene is TRBJ2-3, the V gene TRBV4-1, with D perhaps TRBD2 (6 bases). Deletions cut 5 bases from V and 0 bases from J, with 18 bases between. Germline CDR1 is MGHRA and CDR2 is YSYEKL. The length of the CDR3 is 17 residues. CDR3 bases: TGCGCCAGCAGCATCCTCGTGAAGGGGACTAGCACAGATACGCAGTATTTT. Protein sequence: CASSILVKGTSTDTQYF.

V gene TRBV7-9 combines with J gene TRBJ2-7; 9 bases are a match to TRBD1. V gave up 6 bases and J gave up 2 bases; unmatched junction bases: 2. Germline CDR1 reads SEHNR; CDR2 reads FQNEAQ (reference sequence). CDR3 length: 13 amino acids. For the CDR3, the DNA is TGTGCCAGCAGTTGGACAGGGGCCTACGAGCAGTACTTC. Encoded protein: CASSWTGAYEQYF.

The chain is built from TRBV4-1 and TRBJ2-7; TRBD2 matches at 7 bases. The CDR3 is 15 amino acids. The J segment lost 2 bases and the V segment lost 1 base, leaving 5 bases of the junction unmatched. Germline CDR1 and CDR2: MGHRA and YSYEKL. CDR3 sequence reads: CASSQGAGETYEQYF. The CDR3 DNA sequence: TGCGCCAGCAGCCAAGGGGCGGGGGAGACCTACGAGCAGTACTTC.

The V call is TRBV5-4, the J call TRBJ2-3, with 8 bases that match TRBD1. Per germline, CDR1 SGHNT and CDR2 YYREEE (reference sequence). V lost 4 bases to trimming and J lost 4 bases; unmatched junction nucleotides: 11. CDR3 length equals 16 residues. CDR3 in DNA: TGTGCCAGCAGCCCGGGCATTAGGACAGGGCCAGATACGCAGTATTTT. This sequence encodes CASSPGIRTGPDTQYF.

The chain recombines TRBV9 with TRBJ1-1; D is possibly TRBD1 (5 bases). This CDR3 comprises 14 residues. Per the germline V gene, CDR1 is SGDLS and CDR2 is YYNGEE. With 0 bases removed from V and 6 bases from J, the gap between germline ends came to 12 bases. The DNA of the CDR3 is TGTGCCAGCAGCGTAGTGACAGAGGCGGCTGAAGCTTTCTTT. Amino acid sequence: CASSVVTEAAEAFF.

The J gene is TRBJ1-1, the V gene TRBV6-1; 9 bases match TRBD1. Germline CDR1 MNHNS, CDR2 SASEGT. Trimming at V came to 0 bases and at J to 5 bases, leaving 1 base not matched to a gene. CDR3 length: 14 amino acids. The CDR3 region is CASSEAGTGTEAFF. The CDR3 DNA reads TGTGCCAGCAGTGAAGCTGGGACAGGGACTGAAGCTTTCTTT.

V gene TRBV7-8 combines with J gene TRBJ2-5; 8 bases are a match to TRBD1. V was clipped by 1 base and J by 2 bases; unmatched bases: 9. The germline gives CDR1 SGHVS, CDR2 FQNEAQ. This CDR3 is built from 17 residues. This CDR3 reads CASSLVGDRGIQETQYF. Here the CDR3 DNA reads TGTGCCAGCAGCTTAGTGGGTGACAGGGGAATACAAGAGACCCAGTACTTC.

The J gene is TRBJ2-7, the V gene TRBV18, with D unclear. The length of the CDR3 is 12 residues. The V end was cut by 5 bases, the J end by 3 bases, with 8 bases between. Germline-derived CDR1 and CDR2 are KGHSH and LQKENI. Written as DNA, the CDR3 is TGTGCCAGCTCATCCGACGGCTACGAGCAGTACTTC. This gives the protein CASSSDGYEQYF.

This clone has a single count. The chain couples TRBV2 to TRBJ2-7; the D gene could be TRBD1 or TRBD2 (5 bases each). V was cut by 8 bases and J by 2 bases, with 19 bases left in between. The germline V gene has CDR1 SNHLY and CDR2 FYNNEI. The CDR3 covers 15 residues. The chain's CDR3 is CASRSGPSTAYEQYF. Written as DNA, the CDR3 is TGTGCCAGCCGCTCGGGACCCTCAACGGCCTACGAGCAGTACTTC.

The V gene is TRBV20-1, the J gene TRBJ2-7; D gene unclear. The CDR3 has 11 residues. V lost 3 bases and J lost 1, with 4 bases in between. Germline V lookup: CDR1 DFQATT, CDR2 SNEGSKA (reference sequence). In nucleotides, the CDR3 is TGCAGTGCTAGTCGGTCCTACGAGCAGTACTTC. It specifies CSASRSYEQYF.

This clone was counted a single time. The same CDR3 is also encoded by other DNA sequences in this sample. The CDR3: CASSLSGNQPQHF. DNA for the CDR3: TGTGCCAGCAGTTTATCCGGCAATCAGCCCCAGCATTTT. The chain links TRBV12-3 or TRBV12-4 to TRBJ1-5, with D unclear. The CDR3 sequence is 13 residues long. Trimming left V 2 bases short and J 2 bases short, with 4 bases between.

In its sample, this clone was seen once. The chain links TRBV10-2 to TRBJ2-5; 10 bases match TRBD2. The CDR3 length is 13 residues. From germline, CDR1 is WSHSY and CDR2 SAAADI. J gave up 5 bases and V 10 bases, and 7 bases lay outside the gene matches. CDR3 in amino acids: CATKRGGMETQYF. The CDR3 bases are TGCGCCACGAAGCGGGGGGGCATGGAGACCCAGTACTTC.

CDR3 protein: CASNQALRGYTF. CDR3 bases: TGTGCCAGCAACCAGGCACTTCGTGGCTACACCTTC. The chain couples TRBV2 to TRBJ1-2; no definite D call. Trimming removed 7 bases from V and 7 bases from J, with 13 bases in between. Germline CDR1 is SNHLY and CDR2 is FYNNEI. The CDR3 has 12 residues.

The chain recombines TRBV7-9 with TRBJ2-5; D is undetermined. Germline lookup yields CDR1 SEHNR and CDR2 FQNEAQ (reference sequence). The V end was cut by 5 bases, the J end by 2 bases, with 18 bases between. This CDR3 spans 16 amino acids. The CDR3 sequence is CASSAPGPVPQETQYF. CDR3 DNA: TGTGCCAGCAGCGCCCCCGGTCCGGTGCCTCAAGAGACCCAGTACTTC.